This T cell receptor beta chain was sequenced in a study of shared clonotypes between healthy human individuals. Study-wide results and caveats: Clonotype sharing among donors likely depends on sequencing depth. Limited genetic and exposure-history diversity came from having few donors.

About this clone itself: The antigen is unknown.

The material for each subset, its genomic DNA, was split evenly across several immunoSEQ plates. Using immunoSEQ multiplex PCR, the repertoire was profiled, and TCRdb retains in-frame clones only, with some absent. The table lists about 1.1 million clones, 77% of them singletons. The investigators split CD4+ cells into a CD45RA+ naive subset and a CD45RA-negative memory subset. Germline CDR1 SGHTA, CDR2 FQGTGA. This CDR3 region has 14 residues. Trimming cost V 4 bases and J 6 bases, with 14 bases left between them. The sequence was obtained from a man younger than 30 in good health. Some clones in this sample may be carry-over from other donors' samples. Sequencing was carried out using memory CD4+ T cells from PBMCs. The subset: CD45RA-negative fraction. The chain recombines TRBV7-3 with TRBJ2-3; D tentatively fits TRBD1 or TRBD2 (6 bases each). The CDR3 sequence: CASSSQGGFDTQYF. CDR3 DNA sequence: TGTGCCAGCAGCTCCCAAGGGGGGTTTGATACGCAGTATTTT.